This T cell receptor (beta chain) is from a study of cytomegalovirus exposure and HLA in healthy donors. Study findings and constraints: In an earlier analysis, about 87% or about 30%: the productive usage of most TCR beta V segments.

With 60 Vbeta and 13 Jbeta primers, the PCR was carried out. Measured with immunoSEQ multiplex PCR; TCRdb has only the in-frame clones, and not every one. The table has 160,000 or so clones, around 80% seen once. This clone was seen a handful of times. Its target is unknown. Specimen: PBMCs. This receptor was identified in a male donor in good health and CMV-seropositive.

The DNA for the CDR3 is TGTGCCAGCAGGTGGACAGGGGGAAGCTCCTACGAGCAGTACTTC. This codes for CASRWTGGSSYEQYF. The V call is TRBV5-6, the J call TRBJ2-7; 10 nucleotides line up with TRBD1. After removal of 5 bases from V and 0 bases from J, the junction contained 5 bases not matched to a gene. In germline, CDR1 is SGHDT, CDR2 YYEEEE. The CDR3 has 15 amino acids.